The 32 T cell receptor beta chains below all came from one sample that was sequenced in a study of blood T cells in healthy people across ages. Through a sample-barcoded 5' primer and a J-beta primer mix, a second PCR was run for about 6 to 12 cycles. TCRdb redid the calling of the 5' RACE reads with MiXCR, one entry per CDR3 protein. The sample contains roughly 800,000 distinct CDR3 sequences, 55% to 70% of which appear only once. Sequencing input: blood. The receptors stem from a young man in good health.

This sequence joins TRBV12-3 or TRBV12-4 and TRBJ2-3; unclear D gene. V lost 3 bases, J lost 1 base, and 8 bases lay in between. The CDR3 is made up of 14 amino acids. The CDR3 DNA follows: TGTGCCAGCAGTTTCGGCACAGGCACAGATACGCAGTATTTT. Its translation: CASSFGTGTDTQYF.

This chain connects TRBV7-2 to TRBJ1-4, with 11 bases identical to TRBD1. With V trimmed by 5 bases and J by 7 bases, 9 bases remained unmatched. The length of the CDR3 is 16 residues. The germline CDR1 and CDR2 sequences are SGHTA and FQGNSA. Written as DNA, the CDR3 is TGTGCCAGCAGCAGACGATCGGGACAGGGGGTTGAAAAACTGTTTTTT. It specifies CASSRRSGQGVEKLFF.

V gene TRBV12-3 or TRBV12-4 combines with J gene TRBJ1-2; unclear D gene. With 3 bases removed from V and 8 bases from J, the gap between germline ends came to 16 bases. The CDR3 contains 14 residues. CDR3 DNA sequence: TGTGCCAGCAGTTTTGGCCGTACCTTAAGGGGCTACACCTTC. It yields the protein CASSFGRTLRGYTF.

The chain carries TRBV27 and TRBJ2-3; D may be TRBD1 or TRBD2 (5 bases each). The CDR3 sequence is 14 residues long. V dropped 5 bases and J dropped 14 bases, with 23 bases sitting between them. Germline CDR1 MNHEY, CDR2 SMNVEV (reference sequence). The CDR3: CASSLIPIWDAAYF. The CDR3 nucleotides read TGTGCCAGCAGTCTAATACCGATATGGGACGCCGCGTATTTT.

This clonotype showed up just a few times. The rearrangement joins TRBV28 to TRBJ1-1; maybe TRBD1 (6 bases). CDR3 length: 15 residues. Germline V gene sequence: CDR1 MDHEN, CDR2 SYDVKM. The V and J ends lost 6 bases and 6 bases respectively, with 20 bases between them. The CDR3 bases are TGTGCCAGCAGAAAAGCCGGGACATCGTACGCTGAAGCTTTCTTT. Amino acid sequence: CASRKAGTSYAEAFF.

The chain is built from TRBV5-4 and TRBJ1-2; 7 bases agree with TRBD1. The V gene end was trimmed by 6 bases and the J gene end by 6 bases; junction bases not matched to a gene: 11. Germline V gene lookup returns CDR1 SGHNT and CDR2 YYREEE (reference sequence). The CDR3 loop spans 14 amino acids. CDR3 in DNA: TGTGCCAGCAACTCCGGTGGGAGGGGGCATGGCTACACCTTC. Translated, it gives CASNSGGRGHGYTF.

The V call is TRBV29-1, the J call TRBJ1-1; D is unclear. Germline CDR1 SQVTM, CDR2 ANQGSEA. Trimming shortened V by 8 bases and J by 0 bases, and 13 bases separated the two germline ends. The CDR3 is made up of 13 amino acids. CDR3 protein: CSFQTPMNTEAFF. The DNA of the CDR3 is TGCAGCTTCCAGACACCTATGAACACTGAAGCTTTCTTT.

The rearrangement links TRBV7-9 to TRBJ2-5; D might be TRBD1 or TRBD2, each matching 5 bases. Germline-derived CDR1 and CDR2 are SEHNR and FQNEAQ (reference sequence). The CDR3 runs to 14 residues. The germline V and J ends were trimmed by 1 base and 4 bases, with 10 bases remaining between them. CDR3 loop: CASSLVGTRETQYF. The CDR3 DNA reads TGTGCCAGCAGCTTAGTAGGGACCAGAGAGACCCAGTACTTC.

This clonotype was recorded once. Without the conserved terminal phenylalanine or tryptophan, this CDR3 likely stems from a read error. The DNA is left out, because the CDR3 cannot be placed on it with certainty; the CDR3 is given as TCRdb lists it. The rearrangement links TRBV7-8 to TRBJ2-3; no DNA check was done on the table's D call, TRBD1. 12 amino acids form the CDR3, both terminal residues included. Germline CDR1 is SGHVS and CDR2 is FQNEAQ. CDR3: CASSHSQGGAVS.

The sample holds one count of this clonotype. The J gene is TRBJ1-1, the V gene TRBV25-1; 12 nucleotides line up with TRBD1. The CDR3 sequence is 16 residues long. V trimming: 5 bases; J trimming: 4 bases; junction bases outside the gene matches: 8. The germline V gene has CDR1 MGHDK and CDR2 SYGVNS. The CDR3 loop reads CASSPTRDRGPTEAFF. CDR3 bases: TGTGCCAGCAGTCCAACCCGGGACAGGGGGCCCACTGAAGCTTTCTTT.

This clonotype was recorded once. V and J are TRBV4-2 and TRBJ2-3; D gene unclear. Germline V gives CDR1 LGHNA, CDR2 YNFKEQ. The CDR3 consists of 15 residues. Deletions cut 0 bases from V and 4 bases from J, with 11 bases between. In DNA, the CDR3 is TGTGCCAGCAGCCAAGATCTTTTTTCGGCAGATACGCAGTATTTT. This gives the protein CASSQDLFSADTQYF.

This clonotype has only a few counts. The J gene is TRBJ2-5, the V gene TRBV6-5, with D hard to call. V was shortened by 5 bases and J by 1 base, with 17 bases between the two germline ends. Germline V lookup: CDR1 MNHEY, CDR2 SVGAGI. CDR3 length: 16 residues. The CDR3 DNA follows: TGTGCCAGCAGTCCCAGGACCTCTGGGTTCCAAGAGACCCAGTACTTC. It encodes CASSPRTSGFQETQYF.

This clonotype was seen only once. The rearrangement links TRBV20-1 to TRBJ2-5; D not certain. This CDR3 region has 15 residues. V lost 4 bases, J lost 3 bases, and 18 bases lay in between. Germline-derived CDR1 and CDR2 are DFQATT and SNEGSKA (reference sequence). The CDR3 sequence: CSATSQNGEEETQYF. For the CDR3, the DNA is TGCAGTGCTACCTCTCAGAATGGTGAAGAAGAGACCCAGTACTTC.

This clonotype showed up many times. The chain employs TRBV7-2 and TRBJ2-1; 11 bases are a match to TRBD2. Germline V gene data show CDR1 as SGHTA and CDR2 as FQGNSA. The CDR3 contains 15 residues. The V and J ends lost 5 bases and 5 bases, in that order; junction bases with no gene match: 5. CDR3 region: CASSPRLAGNNEQFF. CDR3 DNA sequence: TGTGCCAGCAGCCCCCGACTAGCGGGGAACAATGAGCAGTTCTTC.

V is TRBV18 and J is TRBJ1-1, with 7 nucleotides matching TRBD1. Unmatched junction bases numbered 5, after V lost 3 bases and J lost 4 bases. From germline, CDR1 is KGHSH and CDR2 LQKENI. This CDR3 region has 14 residues. The CDR3 nucleotides are TGTGCCAGCTCACCCCTCGGACAGGCCACTGAAGCTTTCTTT. This encodes CASSPLGQATEAFF.

This clonotype was recorded only once. This rearrangement joins TRBV20-1 to TRBJ2-5; 14 bases align to TRBD2. The CDR3 length is 18 residues. The V gene's germline CDR1 is DFQATT and CDR2 SNEGSKA (reference sequence). V lost 3 bases to trimming and J lost 3 bases; unmatched junction nucleotides: 12. The CDR3 nucleotides are TGCAGTGCTAGTGGAAGGACTAGCGGGAGGAGAGTAGAAGAGACCCAGTACTTC. Encoded protein: CSASGRTSGRRVEETQYF.

V gene TRBV20-1 combines with J gene TRBJ2-5; tentatively, D is TRBD2 (5 bases). The germline CDR1 and CDR2 sequences are DFQATT and SNEGSKA (reference sequence). Trimming removed 2 bases at V and 5 bases at J, with 12 bases between. The CDR3 is 13 amino acids. The CDR3 bases are TGCAGTGCTAGACGGCCCTCGGGGGAGACCCAGTACTTC. Its translation is CSARRPSGETQYF.

The chain has TRBV25-1 and TRBJ1-6, with D possibly TRBD1 on 5 matching bases. Germline CDR1 reads MGHDK; CDR2 reads SYGVNS. The CDR3 totals 12 residues. The germline V and J ends were trimmed by 8 bases and 13 bases, with 15 bases remaining between them. This CDR3 reads CASDSEGEPLHF. In DNA, the CDR3 is TGTGCCAGCGACTCAGAAGGGGAGCCCCTCCACTTT.

This sequence joins TRBV10-3 and TRBJ2-7, with D possibly matching TRBD1 (5 bases). Germline V lookup: CDR1 ENHRY, CDR2 SYGVKD. The CDR3 consists of 15 residues. Trimming left V 3 bases short and J 0 bases short, with 12 bases between. CDR3 region: CAISDIQVNSYEQYF. The CDR3 DNA reads as TGTGCCATCAGTGATATACAGGTAAACTCCTACGAGCAGTACTTC.

This clonotype was seen ten or more times. The chain has TRBV2 and TRBJ2-7; no definite D call. From germline, CDR1 is SNHLY and CDR2 FYNNEI. The CDR3 loop spans 14 amino acids. V was shortened by 4 bases and J by 0 bases, with 10 bases between the two germline ends. The DNA of the CDR3 is TGTGCCAGCAGTGGGAAAGGAAGCTCCTACGAGCAGTACTTC. Translated, it gives CASSGKGSSYEQYF.

This sequence joins TRBV6-6 and TRBJ2-1; TRBD2 matches 12 bases. The CDR3 spans 15 residues. V lost 5 bases, J lost 8 bases, and 7 bases stayed unmatched. CDR1 MNHNY and CDR2 SVGAGI come from the germline V gene (reference sequence). The chain's CDR3 is CASSQRTSGIYEQFF. The CDR3 coding sequence is TGTGCCAGCAGTCAACGGACTAGCGGGATTTATGAGCAGTTCTTC.

The chain uses TRBV7-2 and TRBJ2-7; D might be TRBD1 or TRBD2, each matching 5 bases. The J call is in doubt because the DNA end fits TRBJ2-5 better. CDR1 is SGHTA, CDR2 FQGNSA, per germline. The CDR3 has 15 residues. The CDR3 coding sequence is TGTGCCAGCAGCTTCGGGGTTCAGGGTCGAGAGACCCAGTACTTC. Translated: CASSFGVQGRETQYF.

V gene TRBV20-1 combines with J gene TRBJ2-7; unclear D gene. The CDR3 has 16 amino acids. CDR1 is DFQATT and CDR2 is SNEGSKA in the germline V gene (reference sequence). The V end lost 3 bases, the J end lost 0 bases, and 18 bases lay between the germline ends. The CDR3 reads CSASSSSKKLSYEQYF. The CDR3 nucleotides read TGCAGTGCTAGTAGCTCCTCTAAGAAACTCTCCTACGAGCAGTACTTC.

This clonotype has a handful of counts. This chain connects TRBV28 to TRBJ2-3, with unresolved D. The CDR3 consists of 14 residues. CDR1 and CDR2 (germline): MDHEN, SYDVKM. V was trimmed by 6 bases and J by 3 bases, leaving 13 bases between them. DNA for the CDR3: TGTGCCAGCAGCCAACCCCTAGGGACAGATACGCAGTATTTT. As protein: CASSQPLGTDTQYF. Full variable domain (missing parts from reference TRBV28 and TRBJ2-3): DVKVTQSSRYLVKRTGEKVFLECVQDMDHENMFWYRQDPGLGLRLIYFSYDVKMKEKGDIPEGYSVSREKKERFSLILESASTNQTSMYLCASSQPLGTDTQYFGPGTRLTVL.

The V gene is TRBV7-4, the J gene TRBJ2-1, with no clear D. V was cut by 1 base and J by 5 bases, with 24 bases left in between. The CDR3 extends over 19 amino acids. Germline-derived CDR1 and CDR2 are SGHVT and SQSDAQ. The CDR3 sequence: CASSLGAPVGFCNDNEQFF. The CDR3 DNA sequence: TGTGCCAGCAGCTTAGGAGCTCCAGTGGGGTTCTGTAATGACAATGAGCAGTTCTTC.

The chain links TRBV7-2 to TRBJ1-5, with D perhaps TRBD1 (6 bases). The CDR3 has 15 residues. The germline V gene has CDR1 SGHTA and CDR2 FQGNSA. V was shortened by 2 bases and J by 6 bases, with 14 bases between the two germline ends. The CDR3: CASSLSPGVSQPQHF. Here the CDR3 DNA reads TGTGCCAGCAGCTTAAGTCCAGGGGTGAGTCAGCCCCAGCATTTT. Complete variable domain (other parts from reference TRBV7-2 and TRBJ1-5): GAGVSQSPSNKVTEKGKDVELRCDPISGHTALYWYRQSLGQGLEFLIYFQGNSAPDKSGLPSDRFSAERTGGSVSTLTIQRTQQEDSAVYLCASSLSPGVSQPQHFGDGTRLSIL.

This clonotype was observed a few times. V gene TRBV12-3 or TRBV12-4 combines with J gene TRBJ2-6; 8 bases line up with TRBD2. The length of the CDR3 is 17 residues. V trimming: 6 bases; J trimming: 0 bases; junction bases outside the gene matches: 7. CDR3 DNA sequence: TGTGCCAGCAGGAAAAGCGGGAGCTACTCTGGGGCCAACGTCCTGACTTTC. Amino acids: CASRKSGSYSGANVLTF.

The chain is built from TRBV28 and TRBJ2-7; D tentatively fits TRBD1 or TRBD2 (5 bases each). Germline V gives CDR1 MDHEN, CDR2 SYDVKM. V lost 5 bases, J lost 0 bases, and 17 bases lay in between. This CDR3 is built from 16 residues. This chain's CDR3 is CASSPPPAGSSYEQYF. In nucleotides, the CDR3 is TGTGCCAGCAGTCCCCCCCCGGCAGGGAGCTCCTACGAGCAGTACTTC.

This rearrangement joins TRBV30 to TRBJ2-5; D may correspond to TRBD1 or TRBD2 (5 bases each). CDR1 GTSNPN and CDR2 SVGIG come from the germline V gene (reference sequence). The CDR3 loop spans 12 amino acids. Trimming removed 6 bases at V and 7 bases at J, with 15 bases between. This chain's CDR3 is CACSQGPGTQYF. DNA for the CDR3: TGTGCCTGCTCTCAGGGACCGGGGACCCAGTACTTC.

V gene TRBV28 combines with J gene TRBJ1-5; the D is unclear. V dropped 7 bases and J dropped 7 bases, with 11 bases sitting between them. CDR1 and CDR2 from the germline V gene are MDHEN and SYDVKM. The CDR3 is made up of 12 amino acids. CDR3 in amino acids: CASNTLRQPQHF. Written as DNA, the CDR3 is TGTGCCAGCAACACACTGCGGCAGCCCCAGCATTTT.

A remark on this clonotype: One junction end does not reproduce the germline sequence, and a read error may be involved. The chain couples TRBV5-1 to TRBJ2-1; the match to TRBD1 covers 9 bases. Germline lookup yields CDR1 SGHRS and CDR2 YFSETQ. The CDR3 has 15 residues. The DNA of the CDR3 is TGCGCCAGCAGCCCTGGGACAGGGTCCTTCAATGAGCAGTTCTTC. This sequence encodes CASSPGTGSFNEQFF. The whole variable domain, remainder taken from reference TRBV5-1 and TRBJ2-1, is KAGVTQTPRYLIKTRGQQVTLSCSPISGHRSVSWYQQTPGQGLQFLFEYFSETQRNKGNFPGRFSGRQFSNSRSEMNVSTLELGDSALYLCASSPGTGSFNEQFFGPGTRLTVL.

About this clonotype: At one of its ends the junction is not consistent with the germline gene, which may arise from a read error. The chain joins TRBV6-5 to TRBJ2-5, with D maybe TRBD2 (5 bases). The CDR3 loop spans 13 amino acids. Germline CDR1 reads MNHEY; CDR2 reads SVGAGI. The chain's CDR3 is CASSQDWKEAQYF. CDR3 DNA: TGTGCCAGCAGCCAGGACTGGAAAGAGGCCCAGTACTTC.